Listed below are T cell receptor beta chains from one sample, sequenced in a study of cytomegalovirus exposure and HLA in healthy donors. Measured with immunoSEQ multiplex PCR; TCRdb has only the in-frame clones, and not every one. The data show approximately 270,000 clones, 80% to 90% seen once. The sample consisted of PBMCs. Source of these receptors: a woman between 18 and 30 years old in good health and CMV-seronegative. Each CDR3 is given with its conserved first and last residue. A D gene is named only where the DNA matches it firmly. Clone size is not always given. Where it is, it says once, few, many or a class for expanded clones.

19 | - | TRBJ2-3 | - | TRBV9 | CASSALQVGLATSTDTQYF | TGTGCCAGCAGCGCCCTACAGGTCGGCCTAGCGACTAGCACAGATACGCAGTATTTT
15 | few | TRBJ2-7 | - | TRBV5-6 | CASSPISGTPYEQYF | TGTGCCAGCAGCCCTATCTCCGGGACTCCCTACGAGCAGTACTTC
15 | - | TRBJ2-7 | TRBD1 | TRBV27 | CASSLGTGLSYEQYF | TGTGCCAGCAGTTTGGGGACAGGGCTCTCCTACGAGCAGTACTTC
15 | - | TRBJ1-5 | - | TRBV28 | CASSLAGVGNQPQHF | TGTGCCAGCAGTTTGGCAGGTGTTGGGAATCAGCCCCAGCATTTT
16 | - | TRBJ2-1 | TRBD2 | TRBV28 | CASSPSGTSGFDEQFF | TGTGCCAGCAGTCCTAGTGGGACTAGCGGTTTCGATGAGCAGTTCTTC
15 | few | TRBJ1-4 | TRBD1 | TRBV5-8 | CASSLTGRGNEKLFF | TGTGCCAGCAGCTTGACGGGCAGGGGGAATGAAAAACTGTTTTTT
15 | - | TRBJ1-4 | TRBD1 | TRBV7-3 | CASSLGGQVNEKLFF | TGTGCCAGCAGCTTAGGCGGACAGGTTAATGAAAAACTGTTTTTT
11 | - | TRBJ2-1 | - | TRBV29-1 | CSVEQGNEQFF | TGCAGCGTTGAACAGGGAAATGAGCAGTTCTTC
15 | - | TRBJ1-3 | - | TRBV25-1 | CASSATVERGNTIYF | TGTGCCAGCAGTGCGACGGTAGAGCGAGGAAACACCATATATTTT
15 | - | TRBJ2-2 | TRBD1 | TRBV27 | CASSLEGQSTGELFF | TGTGCCAGCAGCCTAGAGGGACAGTCCACCGGGGAGCTGTTTTTT
18 | - | TRBJ1-3 | - | TRBV5-6 | CASSLLSFRLTSGNTIYF | TGTGCCAGCAGCTTATTATCATTTAGACTTACCTCTGGAAACACCATATATTTT
16 | - | TRBJ1-2 | TRBD1 | TRBV11-3 | CASSPREPGQNYGYTF | TGTGCCAGCAGCCCAAGGGAACCGGGACAGAACTATGGCTACACCTTC
14 | - | TRBJ1-5 | TRBD1 | TRBV27 | CASSLDRRNQPQHF | TGTGCCAGCAGCCTGGACAGGCGTAATCAGCCCCAGCATTTT
14 | - | TRBJ1-2 | - | TRBV4-1 | CASSGHPKNYGYTF | TGCGCCAGCAGCGGACACCCGAAGAACTATGGCTACACCTTC
12 | - | TRBJ2-1 | TRBD1 | TRBV11-1 | CASSWTGNEQFF | TGTGCCAGCAGCTGGACAGGGAATGAGCAGTTCTTC
14 | - | TRBJ1-2 | - | TRBV28 | CASRPGHLNYGYTF | TGTGCCAGCAGGCCGGGACATTTGAACTATGGCTACACCTTC
17 | - | TRBJ2-1 | - | TRBV5-1 | CASSPRSKRVSYNEQFF | TGCGCCAGCAGCCCCCGGTCGAAGCGGGTATCCTACAATGAGCAGTTCTTC
14 | - | TRBJ2-7 | - | TRBV19 | CASSIASGSYEQYF | TGTGCCAGTAGTATCGCCAGCGGTTCCTACGAGCAGTACTTC
14 | - | TRBJ1-1 | - | TRBV27 | CASSFLGLNTEAFF | TGTGCCAGCAGTTTCCTGGGGCTGAACACTGAAGCTTTCTTT
14 | - | TRBJ2-3 | - | TRBV27 | CASSGDFGTDTQYF | TGTGCCAGCAGTGGGGACTTCGGCACAGATACGCAGTATTTT
14 | - | TRBJ2-7 | - | TRBV18 | CASSPGGTVYEQYF | TGTGCCAGCTCACCAGGTGGCACAGTCTACGAGCAGTACTTC
16 | - | TRBJ1-2 | TRBD1 | TRBV18 | CASSLQQGALDYGYTF | TGTGCCAGCTCACTTCAACAGGGGGCGCTTGACTATGGCTACACCTTC
12 | - | TRBJ1-2 | - | TRBV14 | CASSQKQRSYTF | TGTGCCAGCAGCCAAAAACAGAGAAGCTACACCTTC
14 | few | TRBJ1-6 | TRBD1 | TRBV2 | CASTDRVFNSPLHF | TGTGCCAGCACTGACAGGGTATTTAACTCACCCCTCCACTTT
17 | - | TRBJ2-3 | TRBD2 | TRBV5-1 | CASSPSTSGGGTDTQYF | TGCGCCAGCAGCCCCTCAACTAGCGGGGGGGGCACAGATACGCAGTATTTT
17 | - | TRBJ2-1 | TRBD2 | TRBV4-3 | CASSRQTSGGARNEQFF | TGCGCCAGCAGCCGCCAGACTAGCGGGGGGGCCCGGAATGAGCAGTTCTTC
14 | - | TRBJ1-2 | - | TRBV7-8 | CASSLAGQGLGYTF | TGTGCCAGCAGCTTAGCCGGGCAGGGACTGGGCTACACCTTC
11 | - | TRBJ2-1 | TRBD2 | TRBV30 | CAWGRVNEQFF | TGTGCCTGGGGGAGGGTTAATGAGCAGTTCTTC
13 | - | TRBJ1-1 | TRBD1 | TRBV7-3 | CASSPDRDSEAFF | TGTGCCAGCAGCCCTGACAGGGACTCTGAAGCTTTCTTT
14 | - | TRBJ1-1 | - | TRBV5-1 | CASSLKTLNTEAFF | TGCGCCAGCAGCTTGAAGACTCTGAACACTGAAGCTTTCTTT
15 | - | TRBJ2-7 | - | TRBV9 | CASSVDSLRTYEQYF | TGTGCCAGCAGCGTGGACAGCCTCAGGACCTACGAGCAGTACTTC
13 | - | TRBJ1-2 | - | TRBV15 | CATSRGRIYGYTF | TGTGCCACCAGCAGAGGGAGAATCTATGGCTACACCTTC
15 | - | TRBJ1-2 | - | TRBV30 | CAWRTRLVGDYGYTF | TGTGCCTGGAGAACGAGACTAGTTGGAGACTATGGCTACACCTTC
11 | - | TRBJ1-3 | - | TRBV30 | CAWKWGDTIYF | TGTGCCTGGAAATGGGGGGACACCATATATTTT
14 | - | TRBJ2-7 | TRBD1 | TRBV19 | CASGDPDRAYEQYF | TGTGCCAGTGGAGACCCGGACAGGGCTTACGAGCAGTACTTC
15 | - | TRBJ2-7 | - | TRBV4-3 | CASSQDSGYLREQYF | TGCGCCAGCAGCCAAGATTCCGGGTACCTTCGCGAGCAGTACTTC
16 | - | TRBJ1-2 | - | TRBV30 | CAWSVLSSRRNYGYTF | TGTGCCTGGAGTGTTTTGTCGTCGAGGAGGAACTATGGCTACACCTTC
15 | - | TRBJ2-2 | TRBD1 | TRBV5-1 | CASSSTGENTGELFF | TGCGCCAGCAGCTCTACAGGGGAGAACACCGGGGAGCTGTTTTTT
14 | - | TRBJ1-2 | - | TRBV7-2 | CASSLDGQNYGYTF | TGTGCCAGCAGCTTAGATGGACAGAACTATGGCTACACCTTC
16 | - | TRBJ2-7 | TRBD2 | TRBV5-4 | CASSSGEGLAGIEQYF | TGTGCCAGCAGCTCGGGGGAGGGACTAGCGGGAATCGAGCAGTACTTC
13 | - | TRBJ1-4 | - | TRBV5-8 | CASSEGLVEKLFF | TGTGCCAGCAGCGAGGGCCTCGTCGAAAAACTGTTTTTT
16 | - | TRBJ1-5 | TRBD1 | TRBV7-9 | CASSPDTGVGNQPQHF | TGTGCCAGCAGCCCTGATACAGGGGTCGGGAATCAGCCCCAACATTTT
16 | - | TRBJ1-5 | - | TRBV27 | CASSLGGGTEGQPQHF | TGTGCCAGCAGTTTAGGGGGGGGGACCGAGGGTCAGCCCCAGCATTTT
15 | - | TRBJ1-1 | - | TRBV5-1 | CASSLTGTVNTEAFF | TGCGCCAGCAGCTTGACAGGGACGGTTAACACTGAAGCTTTCTTT
14 | - | TRBJ2-1 | TRBD2 | TRBV9 | CASSASGGHNEQFF | TGTGCCAGCAGCGCTAGCGGGGGCCACAATGAGCAGTTCTTC
14 | - | TRBJ2-3 | TRBD2 | TRBV18 | CASSLAGTTDTQYF | TGTGCCAGCTCCCTAGCGGGGACCACAGATACGCAGTATTTT
13 | - | TRBJ1-1 | - | TRBV18 | CASSRTANTEAFF | TGTGCCAGCTCAAGGACAGCGAACACTGAAGCTTTCTTT
11 | - | TRBJ1-2 | - | TRBV28 | CASSTDAGYTF | TGTGCCAGCAGTACAGACGCTGGCTACACCTTC
13 | - | TRBJ1-2 | - | TRBV27 | CASSLGRMGGYTF | TGTGCCAGCAGTTTAGGCAGGATGGGTGGCTACACCTTC